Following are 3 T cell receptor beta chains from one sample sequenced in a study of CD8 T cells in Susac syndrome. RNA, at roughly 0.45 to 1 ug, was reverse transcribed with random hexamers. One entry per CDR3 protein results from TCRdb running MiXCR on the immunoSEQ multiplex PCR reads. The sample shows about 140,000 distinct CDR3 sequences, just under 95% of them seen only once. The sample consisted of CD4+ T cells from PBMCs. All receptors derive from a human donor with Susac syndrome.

The DNA of the CDR3 is TGTGCCAGCAGCCAACCCGGGACAGCTAACAATGAGCAGTTCTTC. As protein: CASSQPGTANNEQFF. This sequence joins TRBV14 and TRBJ2-1; 7 nucleotides match TRBD1. Germline CDR1 SGHDN, CDR2 FVKESK. Trimming at V came to 2 bases and at J to 5 bases, leaving 6 bases not matched to a gene. The length of the CDR3 is 15 residues.

The CDR3 region has the DNA TGTGCCAGCAGCAGTAGCGGTTATGCCTACAATGAGCAGTTCTTC. Translated: CASSSSGYAYNEQFF. The chain is built from TRBV5-4 and TRBJ2-1; possibly TRBD2 for D (6 bases). CDR1 and CDR2 (germline): SGHNT, YYREEE (reference sequence). This CDR3 has 15 residues. V was cut by 4 bases and J by 2 bases, with 13 bases left in between.

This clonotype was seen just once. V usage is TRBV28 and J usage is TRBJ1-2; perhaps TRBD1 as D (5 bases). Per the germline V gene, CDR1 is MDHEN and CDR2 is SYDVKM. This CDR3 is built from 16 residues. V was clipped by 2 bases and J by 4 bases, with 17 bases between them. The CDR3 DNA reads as TGTGCCAGCAGTTTAGTTTACGCCAGGGAAGTCTATGGCTACACCTTC. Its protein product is CASSLVYAREVYGYTF.